A single sample gave rise to the 7 T cell receptor beta chains below, sequenced in a study of ipilimumab plus nivolumab after autologous stem cell transplantation. Clones were read by immunoSEQ multiplex PCR, and TCRdb kept only the in-frame ones, dropping some. The table lists 77,000 or so clones, approximately 83% of them singletons. The sequenced sample was PBMCs, obtained in a trial of ipilimumab plus nivolumab as post-transplant consolidation. These receptors originate from a male donor with diffuse large B-cell lymphoma.

V and J are TRBV7-9 and TRBJ2-3; 13 positions match TRBD2. Germline CDR1 SEHNR, CDR2 FQNEAQ (reference sequence). The CDR3 spans 15 residues. The V segment lost 8 bases and the J segment 3 bases; nucleotides outside the gene matches: 5. The CDR3 nucleotides read TGTGCCAGCGGGGGGACTAGCGGGGTAACAGATACGCAGTATTTT. Protein product: CASGGTSGVTDTQYF.

V is TRBV29-1 and J is TRBJ2-5; weak D call: TRBD2 (6 bases). Germline values: CDR1 SQVTM, CDR2 ANQGSEA. This CDR3 is 14 amino acids long. V dropped 1 base and J dropped 4 bases, with 13 bases sitting between them. The CDR3 DNA is TGCAGCGTTGAAGTTGGGGGGATCCGAGAGACCCAGTACTTC. Translating it yields CSVEVGGIRETQYF.

V is TRBV5-4 and J is TRBJ2-7, with D unclear. V lost 5 bases and J 6 bases, leaving 12 bases between the germline ends. The CDR3 runs to 12 residues. Germline CDR1 is SGHNT and CDR2 is YYREEE (reference sequence). CDR3 sequence reads: CASSSSTGEQYF. The CDR3 DNA is TGTGCCAGCAGTAGCAGCACGGGCGAGCAGTACTTC.

V usage is TRBV10-3 and J usage is TRBJ1-1, with 10 bases matching TRBD1. Losses at the gene ends were 5 bases for V and 6 bases for J; bases not matched to a gene: 9. Germline V lookup: CDR1 ENHRY, CDR2 SYGVKD. The CDR3 consists of 15 residues. Here the CDR3 reads CAISPGTGVGAEAFF. Written as DNA, the CDR3 is TGTGCCATCAGTCCCGGGACAGGGGTGGGCGCTGAAGCTTTCTTT.

This clone was counted once. The chain combines TRBV30 with TRBJ1-2; D is uncertain. The CDR3 has 10 residues. Germline V gene lookup returns CDR1 GTSNPN and CDR2 SVGIG (reference sequence). Trimming left V 3 bases short and J 8 bases short, with 7 bases between. The CDR3 loop is CAWSLEGYTF. The CDR3 bases are TGTGCCTGGAGCCTGGAGGGCTACACCTTC.

This clone was counted a single time. The chain employs TRBV2 and TRBJ2-7; D is unresolved. From germline, CDR1 is SNHLY and CDR2 FYNNEI. Trimming cost V 3 bases and J 5 bases, with 11 bases left between them. The CDR3 consists of 13 residues. The CDR3 protein is CASSEPVLDEQYF. DNA of the CDR3: TGTGCCAGCAGTGAGCCCGTTCTCGACGAGCAGTACTTC.

The chain couples TRBV18 to TRBJ1-1; 7 bases line up with TRBD1. V gave up 7 bases and J gave up 2 bases; unmatched junction bases: 7. CDR1 KGHSH and CDR2 LQKENI come from the germline V gene. The CDR3 length is 14 residues. This chain's CDR3 is CASWPGQTNTEAFF. Written as DNA, the CDR3 is TGTGCCAGCTGGCCGGGACAGACTAACACTGAAGCTTTCTTT.